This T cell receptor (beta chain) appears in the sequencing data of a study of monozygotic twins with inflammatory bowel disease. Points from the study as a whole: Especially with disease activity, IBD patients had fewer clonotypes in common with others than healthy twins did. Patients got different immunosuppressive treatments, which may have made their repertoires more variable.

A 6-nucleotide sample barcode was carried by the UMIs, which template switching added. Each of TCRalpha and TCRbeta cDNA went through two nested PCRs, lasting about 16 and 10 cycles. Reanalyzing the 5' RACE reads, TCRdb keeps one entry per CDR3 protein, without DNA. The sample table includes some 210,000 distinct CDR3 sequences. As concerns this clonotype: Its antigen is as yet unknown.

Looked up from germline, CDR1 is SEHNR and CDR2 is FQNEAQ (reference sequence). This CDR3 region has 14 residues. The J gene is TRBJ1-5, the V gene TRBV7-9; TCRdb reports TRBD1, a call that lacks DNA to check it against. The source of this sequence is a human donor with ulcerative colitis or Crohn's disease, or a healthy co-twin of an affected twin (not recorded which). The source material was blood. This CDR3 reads CASSQMGGNQPQHF.